The 5 T cell receptor beta chains in this list originate from one sample, sequenced in a study of beta chain features in type 1 diabetes. Sequencing targeted expressed TCRB transcripts, as all isolated RNA had been reverse transcribed. Clones were read by immunoSEQ multiplex PCR, and TCRdb kept only the in-frame ones, dropping some. The sample includes roughly 400,000 clones, over 9% of them seen just once. Study-wide findings and caveats: All four CD4+ subsets of Type 1 diabetes patients contained TCRB CDR3s that were moderately but significantly shorter.

No antigen has been assigned to these receptors. Specimen: central memory CD4+ T cells from blood. Receptors originate from a man aged 30 to 39 with type 1 diabetes.

The CDR3 is CASSSLPEETQYF. The CDR3 coding sequence is TGTGCCAGCAGCTCGCTACCAGAAGAGACCCAGTACTTC. The chain couples TRBV7-2 to TRBJ2-5; no firm D call. V lost 4 bases to trimming and J lost 3 bases, with 9 bases between them. Germline CDR1 is SGHTA and CDR2 is FQGNSA. This CDR3 is built from 13 residues. Based on the CDR3 plus reference TRBV7-2 and TRBJ2-5, the full variable domain is GAGVSQSPSNKVTEKGKDVELRCDPISGHTALYWYRQSLGQGLEFLIYFQGNSAPDKSGLPSDRFSAERTGGSVSTLTIQRTQQEDSAVYLCASSSLPEETQYFGPGTRLLVL.

In its sample, this clone was seen a few times. Written as DNA, the CDR3 is TGTGCCAGCAGCTTAGCTCGACGCGGCCTAGATACGCAGTATTTT. Translated, it gives CASSLARRGLDTQYF. The chain combines TRBV11-1 with TRBJ2-3; D is undetermined. Germline CDR1 reads SGHAT; CDR2 reads FQDESV (reference sequence). The CDR3 spans 15 residues. V lost 0 bases, J lost 5 bases, and 12 bases lay in between. The full variable domain, rest sourced from reference TRBV11-1 and TRBJ2-3, is EAEVAQSPRYKITEKSQAVAFWCDPISGHATLYWYRQILGQGPELLVQFQDESVVDDSQLPKDRFSAERLKGVDSTLKIQPAELGDSAMYLCASSLARRGLDTQYFGPGTRLTVL.

This clone was seen only a few times. The chain employs TRBV27 and TRBJ2-7; D gene uncertain. The CDR3 is 15 residues long. Germline V lookup: CDR1 MNHEY, CDR2 SMNVEV (reference sequence). The V and J ends lost 4 bases and 2 bases respectively, with 15 bases between them. The DNA of the CDR3 is TGTGCCAGCAGTTCCCGAGTAGGACGGACCTACGAGCAGTACTTC. It is translated as CASSSRVGRTYEQYF.

J is TRBJ1-4 and V is TRBV6-6, with TRBD1 matching over 10 bases. V lost 4 bases to trimming and J lost 5 bases; unmatched junction nucleotides: 4. This CDR3 has 15 amino acids. Germline assignment: CDR1 MNHNY and CDR2 SVGAGI (reference sequence). The DNA of the CDR3 is TGTGCCAGCAGTTCACCGGGACAGGGGAATGAAAAACTGTTTTTT. Translation gives CASSSPGQGNEKLFF.

This clone was seen at least ten times. Other DNA sequences in the same sample also yield this CDR3. J is TRBJ2-5 and V is TRBV7-9; possibly TRBD1 for D (5 bases). V was clipped by 0 bases and J by 4 bases, with 9 bases between them. The CDR3 has 14 amino acids. The V gene's germline CDR1 is SEHNR and CDR2 FQNEAQ (reference sequence). CDR3 sequence: CASSLAQGRETQYF. CDR3 DNA: TGTGCCAGCAGCTTAGCCCAGGGTAGAGAGACCCAGTACTTC.